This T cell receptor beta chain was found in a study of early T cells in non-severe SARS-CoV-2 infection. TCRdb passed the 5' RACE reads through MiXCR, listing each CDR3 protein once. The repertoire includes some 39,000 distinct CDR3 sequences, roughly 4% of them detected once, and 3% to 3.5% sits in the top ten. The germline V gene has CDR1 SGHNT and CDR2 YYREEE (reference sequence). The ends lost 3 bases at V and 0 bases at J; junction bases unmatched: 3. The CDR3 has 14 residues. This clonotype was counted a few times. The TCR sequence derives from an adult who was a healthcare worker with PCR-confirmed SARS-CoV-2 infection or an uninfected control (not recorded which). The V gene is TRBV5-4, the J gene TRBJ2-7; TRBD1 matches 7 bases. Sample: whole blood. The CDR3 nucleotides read TGTGCCAGCAGCTCGGGACAGTTCTCCTACGAGCAGTACTTC. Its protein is CASSSGQFSYEQYF. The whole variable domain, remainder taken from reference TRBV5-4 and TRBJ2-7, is ETGVTQSPTHLIKTRGQQVTLRCSSQSGHNTVSWYQQALGQGPQFIFQYYREEENGRGNFPPRFSGLQFPNYSSELNVNALELDDSALYLCASSSGQFSYEQYFGPGTRLTVT.